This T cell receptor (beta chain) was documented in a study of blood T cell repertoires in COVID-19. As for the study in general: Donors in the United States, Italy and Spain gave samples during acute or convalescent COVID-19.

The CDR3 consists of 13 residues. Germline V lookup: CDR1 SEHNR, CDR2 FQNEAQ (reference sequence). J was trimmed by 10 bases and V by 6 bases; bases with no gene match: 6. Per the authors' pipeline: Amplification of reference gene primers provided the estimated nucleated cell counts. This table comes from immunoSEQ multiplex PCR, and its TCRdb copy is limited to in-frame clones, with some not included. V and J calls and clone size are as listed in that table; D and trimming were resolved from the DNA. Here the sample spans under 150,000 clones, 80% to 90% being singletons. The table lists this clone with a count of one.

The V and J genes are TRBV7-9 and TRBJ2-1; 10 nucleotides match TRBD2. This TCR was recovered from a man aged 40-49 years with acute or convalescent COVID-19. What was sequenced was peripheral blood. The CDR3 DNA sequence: TGTGCCAGCAGAGACCGGACTAGCGGCGAGCAGTTCTTC. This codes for CASRDRTSGEQFF.